Shown below are 24 T cell receptor beta chains from a single sample sequenced in a study of cytomegalovirus exposure and HLA in healthy donors. The primer mix had 60 Vbeta and 13 Jbeta primers. The data were produced by immunoSEQ multiplex PCR, yet TCRdb's version contains in-frame clones alone and is incomplete. The profile shows around 130,000 clones, around 78% of them singletons. Sequencing was carried out using PBMCs. The source is a woman aged 18-29 years in good health and CMV-seronegative.

This chain uses TRBV7-2 with TRBJ1-2; tentative D call: TRBD1 (6 bases). The germline V gene has CDR1 SGHTA and CDR2 FQGNSA. CDR3 size: 16 residues. Trimming shortened V by 0 bases and J by 0 bases, and 11 bases separated the two germline ends. CDR3 in amino acids: CASSLALRTANYGYTF. The CDR3, as DNA: TGTGCCAGCAGCTTAGCGTTGAGGACAGCTAACTATGGCTACACCTTC.

The chain recombines TRBV27 with TRBJ2-3; D is unresolved. The germline V gene encodes CDR1 MNHEY and CDR2 SMNVEV (reference sequence). V dropped 8 bases and J dropped 1 base, with 10 bases sitting between them. The CDR3 spans 13 residues. CDR3 in DNA: TGTGCCAGCCGTTCGGCGGGCACAGATACGCAGTATTTT. Its protein product is CASRSAGTDTQYF.

The chain joins TRBV20-1 to TRBJ2-1; D remains ambiguous. Trimming removed 4 bases at V and 6 bases at J, with 7 bases between. The CDR3 spans 11 residues. Germline CDR1 reads DFQATT; CDR2 reads SNEGSKA (reference sequence). Written as DNA, the CDR3 is TGCAGTGCTACCCCAGGCAATGAGCAGTTCTTC. This codes for CSATPGNEQFF.

The chain is built from TRBV30 and TRBJ2-2; possibly TRBD2 for D (6 bases). The CDR3 extends over 14 amino acids. V was trimmed by 4 bases and J by 4 bases, leaving 13 bases between them. Germline V gene sequence: CDR1 GTSNPN, CDR2 SVGIG (reference sequence). In DNA form, the CDR3 reads TGTGCCTGGACGGGAGTACCTGTCACCGGGGAGCTGTTTTTT. This sequence encodes CAWTGVPVTGELFF.

The chain uses TRBV5-6 and TRBJ1-3; D unresolved. The length of the CDR3 is 15 residues. CDR1 SGHDT and CDR2 YYEEEE come from the germline V gene. V was cut by 2 bases and J by 0 bases, with 9 bases left in between. CDR3 residues: CASSLLMSSGNTIYF. The CDR3 coding sequence is TGTGCCAGCAGCTTACTCATGTCCTCTGGAAACACCATATATTTT.

V gene TRBV15 combines with J gene TRBJ1-2; D is perhaps TRBD1 (6 bases). V lost 0 bases and J lost 8, with 13 bases in between. Germline V lookup: CDR1 LNHNV, CDR2 YYDKDF (reference sequence). The CDR3 sequence is 14 residues long. The CDR3 coding sequence is TGTGCCACCAGCAGAGACCCCGGGGGGGGCGGCTACACCTTC. This codes for CATSRDPGGGGYTF.

V is TRBV19 and J is TRBJ1-5, with D maybe TRBD1 (6 bases). The CDR3 consists of 16 residues. The germline V and J ends were trimmed by 6 bases and 0 bases, with 15 bases remaining between them. CDR1 LNHDA and CDR2 SQIVND come from the germline V gene (reference sequence). CDR3 sequence: CASRGTGQFSNQPQHF. The CDR3 DNA reads as TGTGCCAGTAGGGGGACCGGACAGTTTAGCAATCAGCCCCAGCATTTT.

In its sample, this clone was seen once. This sequence joins TRBV5-1 and TRBJ2-5; possibly TRBD2 for D (6 bases). Trimming cost V 7 bases and J 2 bases, with 18 bases left between them. Per the germline V gene, CDR1 is SGHRS and CDR2 is YFSETQ. The CDR3 has 15 residues. The CDR3 DNA is TGCGCCAGCTCCCCACTCCCGGGGGTTCAAGAGACCCAGTACTTC. Amino acids: CASSPLPGVQETQYF.

The table lists this clone with a few counts. V is TRBV25-1 and J is TRBJ2-1; tentatively, D is TRBD2 (5 bases). Trimming removed 4 bases at V and 0 bases at J, with 10 bases between. The germline gives CDR1 MGHDK, CDR2 SYGVNS. The CDR3 spans 15 residues. The DNA of the CDR3 is TGTGCCAGCAGTGCCTCCAGCGGCTCCTACAATGAGCAGTTCTTC. It translates to CASSASSGSYNEQFF.

This rearrangement joins TRBV18 to TRBJ2-2, with a possible D match to TRBD1 (5 bases). The CDR3 spans 15 residues. V lost 3 bases and J lost 1, with 9 bases in between. Germline loops: CDR1 KGHSH, CDR2 LQKENI. Here the CDR3 reads CASSPPDKNTGELFF. CDR3 coding DNA: TGTGCCAGCTCACCCCCGGACAAGAACACCGGGGAGCTGTTTTTT.

Only one count was recorded for this clone. In DNA, the CDR3 is TGTGCCAGCAGCGCTAGGATAGGACTAGCGGGCACCGGGGAGCTGTTTTTT. Translating gives CASSARIGLAGTGELFF. The V call is TRBV4-2, the J call TRBJ2-2; 11 nucleotides line up with TRBD2. Losses at the gene ends were 5 bases for V and 4 bases for J; bases not matched to a gene: 9. This CDR3 is 17 amino acids long. CDR1 and CDR2 from the germline V gene are LGHNA and YNFKEQ.

The V gene is TRBV19, the J gene TRBJ2-3, with D possibly TRBD1 on 6 matching bases. V was trimmed by 6 bases and J by 6 bases, leaving 10 bases between them. The CDR3 has 12 amino acids. Germline V gene sequence: CDR1 LNHDA, CDR2 SQIVND (reference sequence). The CDR3 bases are TGTGCCAGTAGCCCCCAGGGGGATACGCAGTATTTT. Its protein product is CASSPQGDTQYF.

The V and J genes are TRBV5-1 and TRBJ2-2; weak D call: TRBD1 (5 bases). Looked up from germline, CDR1 is SGHRS and CDR2 is YFSETQ. The V end was cut by 5 bases, the J end by 6 bases, with 20 bases between. This CDR3 region has 16 residues. The CDR3 DNA reads TGCGCCAGCAGGCGTTGGTTTCAAGACAGTTCCGGGGAGCTGTTTTTT. It specifies CASRRWFQDSSGELFF.

This clone was observed a few times. This rearrangement joins TRBV19 to TRBJ2-3, with D perhaps TRBD1 (5 bases). Germline CDR1 reads LNHDA; CDR2 reads SQIVND (reference sequence). The CDR3 consists of 17 residues. V lost 7 bases and J 1 base, leaving 21 bases between the germline ends. The CDR3 is CASTPLRSGFGTDTQYF. CDR3 bases: TGTGCCAGTACCCCTCTTAGGTCAGGGTTCGGCACAGATACGCAGTATTTT.

The genes are TRBV30 and TRBJ1-5, with 11 bases aligning to TRBD1. The V gene's germline CDR1 is GTSNPN and CDR2 SVGIG (reference sequence). This CDR3 is 14 amino acids long. Trimming took 5 bases from V and 7 from J; bases not matched to a gene: 7. CDR3 sequence (DNA): TGTGCCTGGGGAATCGGGACAGGGGGGCAGCCCCAGCATTTT. It translates to CAWGIGTGGQPQHF.

This clone was recorded only once. The rearrangement joins TRBV2 to TRBJ2-7; TRBD2 agrees at 7 bases. V shed 7 bases and J 1 base; nucleotides not matched to a gene: 10. CDR3 length equals 15 residues. Germline assignment: CDR1 SNHLY and CDR2 FYNNEI. CDR3 coding DNA: TGTGCCAGCACGGAATCGCTAGCGGTGTCCTACGAGCAGTACTTC. It yields the protein CASTESLAVSYEQYF.

The chain combines TRBV4-2 with TRBJ2-2, with TRBD2 matching over 13 bases. Germline CDR1 reads LGHNA; CDR2 reads YNFKEQ. The CDR3 sequence is 16 residues long. With 4 bases clipped from V and 7 bases from J, the junction kept 6 bases outside the gene matches. CDR3 nucleotides: TGTGCCAGCAGCCGTACTAGCGGGAGGGAAAACGGGGAGCTGTTTTTT. It translates to CASSRTSGRENGELFF.

Here the CDR3 DNA reads TGTGCCAGCAGCCGGGACAGAGAGAACACCGGGGAGCTGTTTTTT. As protein: CASSRDRENTGELFF. The chain recombines TRBV11-2 with TRBJ2-2; TRBD1 matches 7 bases. Germline CDR1 reads SGHAT; CDR2 reads FQNNGV. The V gene end was trimmed by 5 bases and the J gene end by 1 base; junction bases not matched to a gene: 4. The CDR3 runs 15 residues.

In DNA, the CDR3 is TGTGCCAGCAGGGGAGGCAGTGAGCAGTTCTTC. Protein: CASRGGSEQFF. V gene TRBV6-5 combines with J gene TRBJ2-1; D may be TRBD2 (6 bases). The germline V gene has CDR1 MNHEY and CDR2 SVGAGI. V lost 6 bases to trimming and J lost 9 bases, with 9 bases between them. This CDR3 spans 11 amino acids.

The V call is TRBV5-1, the J call TRBJ2-7, with D uncertain. The CDR3 contains 14 residues. Trimming took off 0 bases at V and 0 bases at J, with 7 bases between the two ends. Germline V gene lookup returns CDR1 SGHRS and CDR2 YFSETQ. The DNA for the CDR3 is TGCGCCAGCAGCTTGGAAGAGAACTCCTACGAGCAGTACTTC. This encodes CASSLEENSYEQYF.

This clone appeared a single time. The gene calls are TRBV30 and TRBJ2-1, with D tentatively TRBD2 (5 bases). CDR3 length: 14 residues. The V end was cut by 5 bases, the J end by 2 bases, with 13 bases between. In germline, CDR1 is GTSNPN, CDR2 SVGIG (reference sequence). The CDR3 sequence is CAWASPGTYNEQFF. In DNA form, the CDR3 reads TGTGCCTGGGCTTCCCCGGGAACCTACAATGAGCAGTTCTTC.

This sequence joins TRBV20-1 and TRBJ2-5, with unresolved D. Per the germline V gene, CDR1 is DFQATT and CDR2 is SNEGSKA (reference sequence). The CDR3 contains 10 residues. The ends were cut back, 6 bases at V and 2 bases at J, with 4 bases in the middle. CDR3 region: CSASQETQYF. DNA for the CDR3: TGCAGTGCCTCGCAAGAGACCCAGTACTTC.

The V call is TRBV10-3, the J call TRBJ2-7; D possibly corresponds to TRBD2 (7 bases). The germline V gene has CDR1 ENHRY and CDR2 SYGVKD. V lost 3 bases and J lost 0, with 21 bases in between. The CDR3 totals 18 residues. The CDR3 nucleotides read TGTGCCATCAGTGAACCCAGGGGAGGGGGGGCGCCCTCCTACGAGCAGTACTTC. Translating gives CAISEPRGGGAPSYEQYF.

The gene calls are TRBV14 and TRBJ2-1, with a possible D match to TRBD2 (6 bases). In germline, CDR1 is SGHDN, CDR2 FVKESK. Trimming removed 6 bases at V and 15 bases at J, with 21 bases between. This CDR3 is built from 13 residues. CDR3 sequence reads: CASSATEGAPRFF. CDR3 coding DNA: TGTGCCAGCAGTGCCACGGAGGGAGCCCCTCGGTTCTTC.